The clone carrying this TCR beta chain occurred many times. Time point here: blood at routine non-recurrence follow-up after resection. Frozen PBMC, nontumor lung or tumor provided whole RNA, which was sequenced unsorted. The source of the sample is a study of spatial heterogeneity in lung cancer. TCRdb independently ran MiXCR on the 5' RACE reads; one entry per CDR3 protein. In the table there are over 70,000 distinct CDR3 sequences, 8% to 9.5% of which are singletons. This CDR3 is 15 amino acids long. Germline V gives CDR1 MDHEN, CDR2 SYDVKM. Trimming stripped 6 bases from V and 5 bases from J, with 19 bases between.

The sequencing here drew on PBMCs, taken at follow-up. This receptor was taken from a female donor with early-stage non-small cell lung cancer. This rearrangement joins TRBV28 to TRBJ1-2; tentatively, D is TRBD1 (6 bases). The CDR3 DNA reads TGTGCCAGCAGGAGGGCAGGGGCGGACGGGTATGGCTACACCTTC. It encodes CASRRAGADGYGYTF.